This T cell receptor beta chain was retrieved from a study of blood T cell repertoires in COVID-19. Study-level information: The cDNA or gDNA used as material had been derived from T cells, B-cell-depleted T cells, or PBMCs.

The germline gives CDR1 MNHEY, CDR2 SMNVEV (reference sequence). V shed 4 bases, J shed 3 bases, and the junction held 4 bases outside the gene matches. The CDR3 has 15 amino acids. TCRdb's table, derived via immunoSEQ multiplex PCR, lists solely in-frame clones and lacks some. In the table there are tens of thousands of clones, around four fifths of which are singletons. The clonotype comes from a human donor with acute or convalescent COVID-19. The donor label of this sample is uncertain. The specimen sequenced was peripheral blood. V and J are TRBV27 and TRBJ2-2; TRBD1 agrees at 8 bases. CDR3: CASSSRGRDTGELFF. CDR3 nucleotide sequence: TGTGCCAGCAGTTCCAGGGGGCGCGACACCGGGGAGCTGTTTTTT.